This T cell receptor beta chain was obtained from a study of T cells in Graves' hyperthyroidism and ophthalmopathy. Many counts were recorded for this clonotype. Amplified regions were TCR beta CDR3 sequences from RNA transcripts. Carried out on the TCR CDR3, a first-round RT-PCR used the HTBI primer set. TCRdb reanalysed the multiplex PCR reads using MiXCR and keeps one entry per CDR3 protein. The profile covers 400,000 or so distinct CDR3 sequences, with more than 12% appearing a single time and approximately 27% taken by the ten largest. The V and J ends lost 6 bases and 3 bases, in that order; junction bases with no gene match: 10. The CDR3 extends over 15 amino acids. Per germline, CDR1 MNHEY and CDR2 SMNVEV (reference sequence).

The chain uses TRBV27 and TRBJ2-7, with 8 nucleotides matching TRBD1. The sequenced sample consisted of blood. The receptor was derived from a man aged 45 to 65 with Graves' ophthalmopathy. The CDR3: CASRRATGAVYEQYF. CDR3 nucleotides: TGTGCCAGCAGACGCGCGACAGGGGCCGTCTACGAGCAGTACTTC.